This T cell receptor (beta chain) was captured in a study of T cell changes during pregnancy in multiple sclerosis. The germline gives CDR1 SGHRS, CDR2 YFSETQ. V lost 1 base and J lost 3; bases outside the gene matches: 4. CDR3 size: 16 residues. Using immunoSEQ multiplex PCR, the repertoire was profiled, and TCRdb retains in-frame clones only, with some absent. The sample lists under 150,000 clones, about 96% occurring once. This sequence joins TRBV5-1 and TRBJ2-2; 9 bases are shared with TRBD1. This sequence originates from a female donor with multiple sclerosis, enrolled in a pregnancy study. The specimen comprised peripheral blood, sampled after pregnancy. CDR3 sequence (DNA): TGCGCCAGCAGCTTGTGGGGGACAGGGTACACCGGGGAGCTGTTTTTT. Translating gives CASSLWGTGYTGELFF.